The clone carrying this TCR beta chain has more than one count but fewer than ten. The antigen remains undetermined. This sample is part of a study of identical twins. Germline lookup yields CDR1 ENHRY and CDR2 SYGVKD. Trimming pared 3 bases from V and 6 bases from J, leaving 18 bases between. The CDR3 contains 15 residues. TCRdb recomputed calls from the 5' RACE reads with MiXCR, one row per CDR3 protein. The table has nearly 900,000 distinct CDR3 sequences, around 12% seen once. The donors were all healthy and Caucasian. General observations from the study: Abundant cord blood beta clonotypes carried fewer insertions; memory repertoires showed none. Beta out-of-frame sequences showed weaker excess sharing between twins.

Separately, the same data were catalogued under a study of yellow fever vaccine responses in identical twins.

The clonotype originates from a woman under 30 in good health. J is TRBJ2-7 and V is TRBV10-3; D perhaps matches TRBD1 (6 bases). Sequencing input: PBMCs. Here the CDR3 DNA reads TGTGCCATCAGTGATTCGGACAGAAACAAACGCGAGCAGTACTTC. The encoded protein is CAISDSDRNKREQYF.